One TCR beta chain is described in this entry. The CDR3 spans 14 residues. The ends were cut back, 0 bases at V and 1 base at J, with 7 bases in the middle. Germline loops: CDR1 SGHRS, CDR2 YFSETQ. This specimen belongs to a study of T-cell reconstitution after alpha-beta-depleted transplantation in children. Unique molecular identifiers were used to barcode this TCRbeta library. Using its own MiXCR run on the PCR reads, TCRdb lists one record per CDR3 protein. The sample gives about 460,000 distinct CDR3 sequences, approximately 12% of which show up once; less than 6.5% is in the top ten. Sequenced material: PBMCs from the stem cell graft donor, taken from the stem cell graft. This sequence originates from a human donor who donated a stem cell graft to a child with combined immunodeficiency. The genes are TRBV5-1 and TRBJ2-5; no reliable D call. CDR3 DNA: TGCGCCAGCAGCTTGGAGGTGGGCCAAGAGACCCAGTACTTC. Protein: CASSLEVGQETQYF. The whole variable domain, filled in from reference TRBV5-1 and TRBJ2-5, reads KAGVTQTPRYLIKTRGQQVTLSCSPISGHRSVSWYQQTPGQGLQFLFEYFSETQRNKGNFPGRFSGRQFSNSRSEMNVSTLELGDSALYLCASSLEVGQETQYFGPGTRLLVL.